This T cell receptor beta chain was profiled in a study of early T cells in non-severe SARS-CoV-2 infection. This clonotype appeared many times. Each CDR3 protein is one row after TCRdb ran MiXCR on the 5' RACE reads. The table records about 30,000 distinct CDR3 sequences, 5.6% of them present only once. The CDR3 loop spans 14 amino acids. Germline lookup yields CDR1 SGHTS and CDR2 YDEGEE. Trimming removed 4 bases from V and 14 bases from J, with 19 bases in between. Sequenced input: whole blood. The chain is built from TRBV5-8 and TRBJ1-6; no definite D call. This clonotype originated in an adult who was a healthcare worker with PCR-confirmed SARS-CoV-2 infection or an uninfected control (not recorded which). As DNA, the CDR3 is TGTGCCAGCAGCCTGGCCTTATGGAATTCGGCCCTCCACTTT. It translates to CASSLALWNSALHF.